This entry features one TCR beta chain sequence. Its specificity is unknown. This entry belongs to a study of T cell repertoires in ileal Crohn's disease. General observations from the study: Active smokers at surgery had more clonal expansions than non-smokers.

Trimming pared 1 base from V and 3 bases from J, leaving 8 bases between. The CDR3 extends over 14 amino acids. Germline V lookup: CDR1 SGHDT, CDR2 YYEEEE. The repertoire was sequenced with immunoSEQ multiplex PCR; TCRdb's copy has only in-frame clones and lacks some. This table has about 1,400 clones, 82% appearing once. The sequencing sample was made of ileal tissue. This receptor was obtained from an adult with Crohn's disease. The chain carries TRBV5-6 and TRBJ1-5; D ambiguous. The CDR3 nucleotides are TGTGCCAGCAGCTTGTGGGCAATCAATCAGCCCCAGCATTTT. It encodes CASSLWAINQPQHF.